One and the same sample provided the 2 T cell receptor beta chains below, sequenced in a study of T cell changes during pregnancy in multiple sclerosis. Here immunoSEQ multiplex PCR was the method, and the copy in TCRdb shows in-frame clones only, minus some. The sample shows about 40,000 clones, 88% of them seen only once. This material consisted of peripheral blood, taken in the first trimester of pregnancy. These receptors originate from a female donor in good health, enrolled as a control in a pregnancy study.

The J gene is TRBJ1-3, the V gene TRBV19; D perhaps matches TRBD1 (5 bases). Per the germline V gene, CDR1 is LNHDA and CDR2 is SQIVND (reference sequence). This CDR3 contains 15 residues. The germline V and J ends were trimmed by 3 bases and 4 bases, with 13 bases remaining between them. The CDR3 spells CASSMVGTAGNTIYF. DNA for the CDR3: TGTGCCAGTAGTATGGTCGGGACTGCCGGAAACACCATATATTTT.

The chain is built from TRBV27 and TRBJ2-3, with a weak D call TRBD1 (6 bases). The germline gives CDR1 MNHEY, CDR2 SMNVEV (reference sequence). V lost 4 bases and J 2 bases, leaving 7 bases between the germline ends. The length of the CDR3 is 13 residues. In nucleotides, the CDR3 is TGTGCCAGCAGTTGGGACACCACAGATACGCAGTATTTT. It specifies CASSWDTTDTQYF.